Listed here are 27 T cell receptor beta chains from one sample, sequenced in a study of blood T cell repertoires in COVID-19. Clones were read by immunoSEQ multiplex PCR, and TCRdb kept only the in-frame ones, dropping some. The profile shows about 120,000 clones, 90% of them singletons. The source material was peripheral blood. The receptors here all came from an older woman with COVID-19, enrolled during active disease.

This clone appeared once. The chain employs TRBV4-2 and TRBJ2-1; perhaps TRBD1 as D (5 bases). CDR1 and CDR2 (germline): LGHNA, YNFKEQ. Trimming removed 0 bases from V and 0 bases from J, with 12 bases in between. The CDR3 runs 17 residues. The CDR3 nucleotides read TGTGCCAGCAGCCAAGATGGGCGACAGAGCTCCTACAATGAGCAGTTCTTC. Protein product: CASSQDGRQSSYNEQFF.

This sequence joins TRBV6-5 and TRBJ1-4; TRBD1 aligns across 8 bases. The CDR3 runs 14 residues. In germline, CDR1 is MNHEY, CDR2 SVGAGI. V shed 8 bases and J 6 bases; nucleotides not matched to a gene: 8. CDR3 in amino acids: CASSRDRTDEKLFF. The CDR3 DNA sequence: TGTGCCAGCTCCCGGGACAGGACAGATGAAAAACTGTTTTTT.

The rearrangement uses TRBV9 and TRBJ1-2; tentatively, D is TRBD1 (6 bases). The V end was cut by 3 bases, the J end by 4 bases, with 16 bases between. Per germline, CDR1 SGDLS and CDR2 YYNGEE. This CDR3 is built from 15 residues. CDR3 sequence reads: CASSAELTGTYGYTF. As DNA, the CDR3 is TGTGCCAGCAGCGCCGAATTGACAGGAACCTATGGCTACACCTTC.

This clone was found a few times. The chain has TRBV7-9 and TRBJ1-5; the match to TRBD1 covers 7 bases. V dropped 2 bases and J dropped 4; count of bases not matched to a gene: 5. Germline V gene sequence: CDR1 SEHNR, CDR2 FQNEAQ (reference sequence). The CDR3 extends over 15 amino acids. CDR3 in DNA: TGTGCCAGCAGCTTACCCCGACAGGGTAATCAGCCCCAGCATTTT. The encoded protein is CASSLPRQGNQPQHF.

The chain recombines TRBV7-9 with TRBJ1-2; D perhaps matches TRBD1 (5 bases). Trimming pared 0 bases from V and 10 bases from J, leaving 15 bases between. CDR1 is SEHNR, CDR2 FQNEAQ, per germline (reference sequence). The CDR3 length is 14 residues. The CDR3 sequence is CASSLAFSGVDYTF. In DNA, the CDR3 is TGTGCCAGCAGCTTAGCGTTTTCGGGGGTTGACTACACCTTC.

This chain links TRBV7-2 with TRBJ2-4, with TRBD2 identical over 7 bases. Per the germline V gene, CDR1 is SGHTA and CDR2 is FQGNSA. The CDR3 sequence is 15 residues long. The V gene end was trimmed by 6 bases and the J gene end by 9 bases; junction bases not matched to a gene: 14. The chain's CDR3 is CASSLRMGGLVIQYF. For the CDR3, the DNA is TGTGCCAGCAGTCTTAGGATGGGAGGGTTGGTCATTCAGTACTTC.

The chain employs TRBV5-1 and TRBJ2-3, with TRBD2 matching 14 bases. Trimming removed 4 bases from V and 2 bases from J; junction bases left unmatched: 15. Germline lookup yields CDR1 SGHRS and CDR2 YFSETQ. CDR3 length: 20 amino acids. The CDR3 DNA reads as TGCGCCAGCAGCCTAAACATGGGACTAGCGGGGGACATTAACACAGATACGCAGTATTTT. This sequence encodes CASSLNMGLAGDINTDTQYF.

The chain couples TRBV3-1 (or the pseudogene TRBV3-2) to TRBJ1-5, with D perhaps TRBD1 (6 bases). Trimming shortened V by 2 bases and J by 2 bases, and 22 bases separated the two germline ends. Germline V gives CDR1 LGHDT, CDR2 YNNKEL (reference sequence). The CDR3 extends over 19 amino acids. This CDR3 reads CASSQYSPGQLRGNQPQHF. The CDR3 DNA is TGTGCCAGCAGCCAATACTCTCCGGGACAACTAAGGGGCAATCAGCCCCAGCATTTT.

This clone has only one observation. The chain carries TRBV19 and TRBJ1-1; 7 nucleotides match TRBD1. CDR3 length: 13 amino acids. V was clipped by 5 bases and J by 4 bases; unmatched bases: 4. Per germline, CDR1 LNHDA and CDR2 SQIVND (reference sequence). CDR3 nucleotide sequence: TGTGCCAGTAGTTCACACAGGGGCACTGAAGCTTTCTTT. As protein: CASSSHRGTEAFF.

The CDR3 spells CASSIKGLPKRGVETQYF. Written as DNA, the CDR3 is TGTGCCAGCAGTATAAAGGGACTCCCGAAGCGAGGAGTGGAGACCCAGTACTTC. The chain couples TRBV2 to TRBJ2-5; D is perhaps TRBD2 (6 bases). The V and J ends lost 5 bases and 5 bases respectively, with 27 bases between them. The CDR3 loop spans 18 amino acids. Looked up from germline, CDR1 is SNHLY and CDR2 is FYNNEI.

V usage is TRBV5-4 and J usage is TRBJ1-5; TRBD1 matches at 8 bases. The germline gives CDR1 SGHNT, CDR2 YYREEE (reference sequence). CDR3 length equals 13 residues. J lost 5 bases, V lost 4 bases, and 2 bases had no gene match. The CDR3 DNA reads as TGTGCCAGCAGCCTGGACAGGGATCAGCCCCAGCATTTT. Its translation: CASSLDRDQPQHF. Using reference TRBV5-4 and TRBJ1-5 for the parts outside the CDR3, the full variable domain is ETGVTQSPTHLIKTRGQQVTLRCSSQSGHNTVSWYQQALGQGPQFIFQYYREEENGRGNFPPRFSGLQFPNYSSELNVNALELDDSALYLCASSLDRDQPQHFGDGTRLSIL.

The rearrangement links TRBV30 to TRBJ1-6, with D unclear. Trimming stripped 4 bases from V and 9 bases from J, with 13 bases between. Germline CDR1 is GTSNPN and CDR2 is SVGIG (reference sequence). The CDR3 covers 13 residues. CDR3 sequence reads: CAWTEGLASPLHF. The CDR3 nucleotides read TGTGCCTGGACGGAGGGCTTAGCTTCACCCCTCCACTTT.

The V gene is TRBV10-3, the J gene TRBJ1-6; D might be TRBD1 (6 bases). The V end lost 3 bases, the J end lost 10 bases, and 10 bases lay between the germline ends. This CDR3 region has 13 residues. The germline V gene encodes CDR1 ENHRY and CDR2 SYGVKD. In DNA, the CDR3 is TGTGCCATCAGTGATGGCCAGGGGTCACCCCTCCACTTT. Encoded protein: CAISDGQGSPLHF.

This rearrangement joins TRBV19 to TRBJ1-5, with 11 bases that match TRBD1. This CDR3 has 15 residues. Trimming cost V 10 bases and J 2 bases; bases outside gene matches: 7. Germline lookup yields CDR1 LNHDA and CDR2 SQIVND (reference sequence). The CDR3 is CATRTGGWGNQPQHF. DNA of the CDR3: TGTGCCACTCGGACAGGGGGCTGGGGCAATCAGCCCCAGCATTTT.

The chain recombines TRBV19 with TRBJ1-2, with 9 bases that match TRBD1. The germline V gene encodes CDR1 LNHDA and CDR2 SQIVND (reference sequence). CDR3 length equals 13 residues. Germline trimming cut 7 bases from V and 4 bases from J; bases unmatched to any gene: 4. The CDR3 region has the DNA TGTGCCAGTATCCCGACAGGGGGCTATGGCTACACCTTC. Translating gives CASIPTGGYGYTF.

The chain links TRBV3-1 (or the pseudogene TRBV3-2) to TRBJ2-7; possibly TRBD1 for D (5 bases). There are 14 residues in the CDR3. Trimming took 0 bases from V and 3 from J, leaving 9 bases between them. CDR1 LGHDT and CDR2 YNNKEL come from the germline V gene (reference sequence). The CDR3 nucleotides are TGTGCCAGCAGCCAAGATCGACAGCTCTACGAGCAGTACTTC. This codes for CASSQDRQLYEQYF.

CDR3 in DNA: TGTGCCAGCAGCCCAGGACAGGCGAACACTGAAGCTTTCTTT. It yields the protein CASSPGQANTEAFF. This chain links TRBV7-3 with TRBJ1-1, with 7 bases fitting TRBD1. The CDR3 is 14 residues long. V shed 5 bases and J 1 base; nucleotides not matched to a gene: 4. The germline V gene has CDR1 SGHTA and CDR2 FQGTGA.

The chain employs TRBV7-9 and TRBJ1-5; a possible D gene is TRBD1 (6 bases). The ends were cut back, 5 bases at V and 9 bases at J, with 14 bases in the middle. Germline assignment: CDR1 SEHNR and CDR2 FQNEAQ (reference sequence). CDR3 size: 13 residues. CDR3 DNA sequence: TGTGCCAGCAGCCGGGACATCGGACGGCCCCAGCATTTT. This encodes CASSRDIGRPQHF.

The chain uses TRBV7-2 and TRBJ2-5, with 11 nucleotides matching TRBD2. V trimming: 1 base; J trimming: 4 bases; junction bases outside the gene matches: 11. CDR3 length: 18 residues. Germline lookup yields CDR1 SGHTA and CDR2 FQGNSA. The chain's CDR3 is CASSLVRRASGGTETQYF. Here the CDR3 DNA reads TGTGCCAGCAGCTTAGTCCGTCGGGCTAGCGGGGGGACAGAGACCCAGTACTTC.

This clone was seen a few times. The chain combines TRBV5-1 with TRBJ1-2, with D possibly matching TRBD1 (5 bases). Trimming took 7 bases from V and 8 from J, leaving 12 bases between them. The CDR3 contains 11 residues. The V gene's germline CDR1 is SGHRS and CDR2 YFSETQ. CDR3 bases: TGCGCCAGCCGTGAAGGGGCCGGCTACACCTTC. Amino acid sequence: CASREGAGYTF.

In its sample, this clone was seen once. J is TRBJ2-2 and V is TRBV5-6; 8 positions match TRBD2. The CDR3 runs to 13 residues. V gave up 4 bases and J gave up 10 bases; unmatched junction bases: 6. The germline V gene has CDR1 SGHDT and CDR2 YYEEEE. In DNA, the CDR3 is TGTGCCAGCAGCCCGGGGGGGAGCCCGGAGCTGTTTTTT. It translates to CASSPGGSPELFF.

This CDR3 is CASSLQGGTEAFF. As DNA, the CDR3 is TGTGCCAGCAGTTTACAGGGGGGTACTGAAGCTTTCTTT. The V call is TRBV21-1, the J call TRBJ1-1; the table names TRBD1, a call not compared with the DNA. TRBV21-1 counts as a pseudogene. The CDR3 loop spans 13 amino acids.

The chain links TRBV5-1 to TRBJ2-2; 9 bases fit TRBD2. This CDR3 has 15 amino acids. Unmatched junction bases numbered 4, after V lost 2 bases and J lost 5 bases. Per germline, CDR1 SGHRS and CDR2 YFSETQ. CDR3 loop: CASSFGGGATGELFF. CDR3 DNA: TGCGCCAGCAGCTTCGGCGGGGGGGCGACCGGGGAGCTGTTTTTT.

V usage is TRBV3-1 (or the pseudogene TRBV3-2) and J usage is TRBJ2-3; 7 bases fit TRBD1. Trimming removed 4 bases from V and 4 bases from J; junction bases left unmatched: 11. Germline V gene data show CDR1 as LGHDT and CDR2 as YNNKEL (reference sequence). The CDR3 is 16 amino acids. The CDR3 sequence: CASSRTGWTPPDTQYF. DNA of the CDR3: TGTGCCAGCAGCCGGACAGGATGGACCCCCCCAGATACGCAGTATTTT.

In this sample, this clone turned up once. V and J are TRBV5-5 and TRBJ2-1; 7 bases fit TRBD1. Germline trimming cut 3 bases from V and 3 bases from J; bases unmatched to any gene: 6. Germline V gene lookup returns CDR1 SGHKS and CDR2 YYEKEE (reference sequence). CDR3 length equals 15 residues. The CDR3 sequence: CASSSDRIYYNEQFF. The DNA of the CDR3 is TGTGCCAGCAGCTCGGACAGGATATACTACAATGAGCAGTTCTTC.

DNA for the CDR3: TGTGCCAGCACCCTTCCCCCCACAGATACGCAGTATTTT. Translation gives CASTLPPTDTQYF. The chain links TRBV2 to TRBJ2-3; no definite D call. This CDR3 spans 13 amino acids. V dropped 7 bases and J dropped 2 bases, with 10 bases sitting between them. Germline CDR1 SNHLY, CDR2 FYNNEI.

The rearrangement uses TRBV19 and TRBJ1-1; a possible D gene is TRBD1 (6 bases). The V and J ends lost 11 bases and 2 bases respectively, with 21 bases between them. The CDR3 length is 15 residues. CDR1 is LNHDA, CDR2 SQIVND, per germline (reference sequence). The CDR3 DNA sequence: TGTGCCTCCCTCGGGGGGGGCGCTATTAACACTGAAGCTTTCTTT. Protein product: CASLGGGAINTEAFF.